Presented here are 9 T cell receptor beta chains from one specimen sequenced in a study of cytomegalovirus exposure and HLA in healthy donors. Vbeta (60) and Jbeta (13) primers were used in the PCR. Produced via immunoSEQ multiplex PCR; TCRdb's table is partial and in-frame only. The profile shows 180,000 or so clones, 70% to 90% of them singletons. Input material: PBMCs. The receptors were gathered from a woman under 40 in good health and CMV-seronegative.

The rearrangement joins TRBV6-1 to TRBJ2-2; D is unresolved. V lost 5 bases and J 3 bases, leaving 13 bases between the germline ends. The length of the CDR3 is 15 residues. Germline CDR1 MNHNS, CDR2 SASEGT. The CDR3 loop is CASSPLEDYTGELFF. The CDR3 bases are TGTGCCAGCAGTCCCCTAGAGGATTACACCGGGGAGCTGTTTTTT.

The rearrangement links TRBV4-1 to TRBJ1-2; TRBD1 matches at 10 bases. Trimming removed 8 bases from V and 6 bases from J; junction bases left unmatched: 18. CDR3 size: 17 residues. Germline CDR1 MGHRA, CDR2 YSYEKL. The CDR3 region is CASGLRDRGRESHGYTF. DNA of the CDR3: TGCGCCAGCGGCTTGAGAGACAGGGGGCGCGAAAGTCATGGCTACACCTTC.

The rearrangement links TRBV28 to TRBJ1-5; D may be TRBD1 (6 bases). The length of the CDR3 is 15 residues. Germline values: CDR1 MDHEN, CDR2 SYDVKM. Trimming took 4 bases from V and 9 from J, leaving 19 bases between them. CDR3 region: CASSSYDRQYAPQHF. The DNA of the CDR3 is TGTGCCAGCAGTTCCTATGACAGGCAGTATGCGCCCCAGCATTTT.

This chain uses TRBV29-1 with TRBJ2-3, with D maybe TRBD1 (6 bases). CDR3 size: 14 residues. V was cut by 7 bases and J by 3 bases, with 17 bases left in between. The germline gives CDR1 SQVTM, CDR2 ANQGSEA. The CDR3 sequence is CSAGQNLWTDTQYF. CDR3 coding DNA: TGCAGCGCAGGACAGAACCTTTGGACAGATACGCAGTATTTT.

This chain's CDR3 is CATLGERGANVLTF. The DNA of the CDR3 is TGTGCCACCCTGGGAGAGCGGGGGGCCAACGTCCTGACTTTC. The V call is TRBV10-3, the J call TRBJ2-6, with D maybe TRBD2 (5 bases). V was cut by 10 bases and J by 4 bases, with 14 bases left in between. CDR1 ENHRY and CDR2 SYGVKD come from the germline V gene. This CDR3 is 14 amino acids long.

The chain couples TRBV7-2 to TRBJ2-5; no definite D call. Germline V gene lookup returns CDR1 SGHTA and CDR2 FQGNSA. V lost 3 bases, J lost 1 base, and 6 bases lay in between. CDR3 size: 13 residues. In nucleotides, the CDR3 is TGTGCCAGCAGCTTGGGCTTCCAAGAGACCCAGTACTTC. Translation gives CASSLGFQETQYF.

The chain has TRBV2 and TRBJ2-7; a weak D match, TRBD1 (6 bases). Trimming took off 4 bases at V and 5 bases at J, with 12 bases between the two ends. Germline CDR1 is SNHLY and CDR2 is FYNNEI. The CDR3 is 13 residues long. In DNA, the CDR3 is TGTGCCAGCAGTGGACAGGAACTGAACGAGCAGTACTTC. It codes for CASSGQELNEQYF.

The rearrangement links TRBV27 to TRBJ2-7, with 9 bases aligning to TRBD1. V was pared by 9 bases and J by 2 bases, with 5 bases of the junction left unmatched. Germline CDR1 reads MNHEY; CDR2 reads SMNVEV (reference sequence). This CDR3 contains 13 residues. The CDR3 DNA reads TGTGCCAGTTCCGGGACAGGGCCCTACGAGCAGTACTTC. Amino acid sequence: CASSGTGPYEQYF.

V gene TRBV7-3 combines with J gene TRBJ2-1; D possibly corresponds to TRBD2 (5 bases). V shed 3 bases and J shed 3 bases, with 9 bases lying between them. This CDR3 has 14 amino acids. CDR1 and CDR2 from the germline V gene are SGHTA and FQGTGA. Here the CDR3 reads CASSFGGGYNEQFF. As DNA, the CDR3 is TGTGCCAGCAGCTTTGGCGGAGGCTACAATGAGCAGTTCTTC.